This T cell receptor beta chain was profiled in a study of shared clonotypes between healthy human individuals. Overall study findings and caveats: At large depth, rarefaction still showed sorted-subset sequencing to be incomplete.

As for this clone: Antigen: not known.

Cells designated naive CD8 were CD45RO-negative and were positively selected for CCR7, with terminally differentiated effector memory CD45RA+ cells excluded. Germline V lookup: CDR1 GTSNPN, CDR2 SVGIG (reference sequence). Trimming left V 3 bases short and J 7 bases short, with 13 bases between. The CDR3 length is 13 residues. Some clones are missing from TCRdb's copy, which holds only in-frame ones; the method was immunoSEQ multiplex PCR. The sample has about 1,900,000 clones, roughly 95% seen once. The chain carries TRBV30 and TRBJ1-5; D is unresolved. Material: naive CD8+ T cells sorted from blood. The receptor's source is a man aged 18 to 29 in good health. Written as DNA, the CDR3 is TGTGCCTGGAGCACCGAACCTTGGCAGCCCCAGCATTTT. Translation: CAWSTEPWQPQHF.